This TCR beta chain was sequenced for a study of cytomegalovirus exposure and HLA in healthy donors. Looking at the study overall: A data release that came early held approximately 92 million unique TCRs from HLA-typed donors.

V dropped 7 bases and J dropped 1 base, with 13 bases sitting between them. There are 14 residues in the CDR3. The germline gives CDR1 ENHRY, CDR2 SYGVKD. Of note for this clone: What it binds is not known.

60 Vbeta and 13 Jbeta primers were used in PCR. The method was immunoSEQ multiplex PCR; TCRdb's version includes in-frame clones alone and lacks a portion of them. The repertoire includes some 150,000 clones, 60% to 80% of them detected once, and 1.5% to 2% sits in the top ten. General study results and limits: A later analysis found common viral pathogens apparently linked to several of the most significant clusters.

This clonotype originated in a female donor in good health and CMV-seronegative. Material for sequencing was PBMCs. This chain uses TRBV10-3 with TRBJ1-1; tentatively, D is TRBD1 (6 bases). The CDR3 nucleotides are TGTGCCATCAAATCGGGACAACAGAACACTGAAGCTTTCTTT. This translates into CAIKSGQQNTEAFF.